This entry lists 15 T cell receptor beta chains sequenced from one sample in a study of T cells in localized non-small cell lung cancer. Some clones are missing from TCRdb's copy, which holds only in-frame ones; the method was immunoSEQ multiplex PCR. Here the sample spans some 130,000 clones, about 90% being singletons. The sample here was peripheral blood, taken before any cancer treatment. The receptors were gathered from an older female donor with stage I lung adenocarcinoma.

The chain couples TRBV4-1 to TRBJ1-4; tentative D call: TRBD1 (6 bases). The CDR3 runs 16 residues. Trimming stripped 1 base from V and 8 bases from J, with 17 bases between. Germline values: CDR1 MGHRA, CDR2 YSYEKL. DNA for the CDR3: TGCGCCAGCAGCCAAGGAGTGGGGGCTCAGAGGGAAAAACTGTTTTTT. Its protein product is CASSQGVGAQREKLFF.

V gene TRBV18 combines with J gene TRBJ2-2; no firm D call. Germline V lookup: CDR1 KGHSH, CDR2 LQKENI. The germline V and J ends were trimmed by 2 bases and 10 bases, with 17 bases remaining between them. The CDR3 is made up of 15 amino acids. The CDR3 reads CASSPSLPGLSELFF. CDR3 in DNA: TGTGCCAGCTCACCATCCTTACCGGGCCTATCGGAGCTGTTTTTT.

The CDR3 loop reads CASGGRTGGANEQFF. CDR3 in DNA: TGTGCCAGCGGGGGGAGGACGGGAGGAGCCAATGAGCAGTTCTTC. V usage is TRBV2 and J usage is TRBJ2-1, with 7 nucleotides matching TRBD2. The germline V gene encodes CDR1 SNHLY and CDR2 FYNNEI. The CDR3 sequence is 15 residues long. The ends lost 8 bases at V and 6 bases at J; junction bases unmatched: 13.

This chain links TRBV2 with TRBJ2-7; TRBD1 aligns across 7 bases. Germline V gene sequence: CDR1 SNHLY, CDR2 FYNNEI. This CDR3 spans 11 amino acids. V lost 8 bases and J lost 5; bases outside the gene matches: 3. As DNA, the CDR3 is TGTGCCAGCTTGAGGGGGCACGAGCAGTACTTC. This sequence encodes CASLRGHEQYF.

Only a few counts were recorded for this clone. This CDR3 reads CASSRSGSIGELFF. CDR3 DNA: TGTGCCAGCAGTCGTAGCGGGAGTATCGGGGAGCTGTTTTTT. The chain has TRBV28 and TRBJ2-2, with 9 bases that match TRBD2. Losses at the gene ends were 5 bases for V and 7 bases for J; bases not matched to a gene: 5. The CDR3 is 14 amino acids. Germline V gene sequence: CDR1 MDHEN, CDR2 SYDVKM. Variable domain in full (rest from reference TRBV28 and TRBJ2-2): DVKVTQSSRYLVKRTGEKVFLECVQDMDHENMFWYRQDPGLGLRLIYFSYDVKMKEKGDIPEGYSVSREKKERFSLILESASTNQTSMYLCASSRSGSIGELFFGEGSRLTVL.

The rearrangement links TRBV7-3 to TRBJ2-3; 11 bases agree with TRBD2. CDR3 length: 18 amino acids. V lost 5 bases and J lost 1; bases outside the gene matches: 11. Germline loops: CDR1 SGHTA, CDR2 FQGTGA. The CDR3, as DNA: TGTGCCAGCAGCCCCCACATGCCGGGACTAGCGGGCACAGATACGCAGTATTTT. It specifies CASSPHMPGLAGTDTQYF.

The genes are TRBV28 and TRBJ1-3; D is possibly TRBD1 (5 bases). Trimming cost V 5 bases and J 4 bases, with 18 bases left between them. The CDR3 length is 16 residues. CDR1 is MDHEN, CDR2 SYDVKM, per germline. The CDR3 nucleotides read TGTGCCAGCAGTGGAGGTGGGGGTTTATACGGAAACACCATATATTTT. This sequence encodes CASSGGGGLYGNTIYF.

The chain uses TRBV7-6 and TRBJ2-2; 15 bases are shared with TRBD2. The CDR3 spans 20 residues. After removal of 2 bases from V and 1 base from J, the junction contained 8 bases not matched to a gene. Germline values: CDR1 SGHVS, CDR2 FNYEAQ. CDR3 in DNA: TGTGCCAGCAGCTTATTCCCGGGACTAGCGGGAGGACTGAACACCGGGGAGCTGTTTTTT. Translation: CASSLFPGLAGGLNTGELFF.

The V call is TRBV19, the J call TRBJ2-1; 14 positions match TRBD2. With V trimmed by 5 bases and J by 0 bases, 9 bases remained unmatched. The CDR3 contains 19 residues. Germline V lookup: CDR1 LNHDA, CDR2 SQIVND (reference sequence). CDR3 nucleotide sequence: TGTGCCAGTAGTCCCGGACTAGCGGGAGGCAAGAGCTCCTACAATGAGCAGTTCTTC. It specifies CASSPGLAGGKSSYNEQFF.

The chain carries TRBV6-5 and TRBJ2-5, with 10 bases lining up with TRBD2. Per germline, CDR1 MNHEY and CDR2 SVGAGI. Trimming cost V 8 bases and J 7 bases; bases outside gene matches: 10. The CDR3 sequence is 14 residues long. CDR3 residues: CASGASGSRGTQYF. The CDR3 DNA reads TGTGCCAGCGGAGCTAGCGGGAGTCGGGGGACCCAGTACTTC.

The chain couples TRBV30 to TRBJ2-3, with D tentatively TRBD1 or TRBD2 (5 bases each). Germline CDR1 is GTSNPN and CDR2 is SVGIG (reference sequence). V lost 3 bases and J lost 2, with 9 bases in between. The CDR3 contains 13 residues. Here the CDR3 reads CAWRSGTTDTQYF. The CDR3 bases are TGTGCCTGGAGATCGGGGACCACAGATACGCAGTATTTT.

V and J are TRBV7-9 and TRBJ1-2; 9 positions agree with TRBD1. CDR3 length: 15 residues. The germline CDR1 and CDR2 sequences are SEHNR and FQNEAQ (reference sequence). V lost 4 bases and J lost 5; bases outside the gene matches: 8. In DNA form, the CDR3 reads TGTGCCAGCAGCTCGGAACAGGGGGCGAGGTATGGCTACACCTTC. This sequence encodes CASSSEQGARYGYTF.

This clone was seen only once. This chain joins TRBV11-2 and TRBJ2-3; 9 positions agree with TRBD2. CDR3 length: 18 amino acids. Germline values: CDR1 SGHAT, CDR2 FQNNGV. Trimming cost V 1 base and J 5 bases; bases outside gene matches: 13. The CDR3 DNA follows: TGTGCCAGCAGCTTAGCTACTAGTATAGCGGGAGTCAAAGATACGCAGTATTTT. It yields the protein CASSLATSIAGVKDTQYF.

This chain links TRBV10-2 with TRBJ2-6; 8 bases are a match to TRBD1. V shed 8 bases and J 2 bases; nucleotides not matched to a gene: 5. Per germline, CDR1 WSHSY and CDR2 SAAADI. This CDR3 region has 15 residues. The CDR3 bases are TGCGCCAGCTGCGCAGGGGGCGCTGGGGCCAACGTCCTGACTTTC. Its protein product is CASCAGGAGANVLTF.

V is TRBV28 and J is TRBJ2-3; D is unclear. Germline V lookup: CDR1 MDHEN, CDR2 SYDVKM. CDR3 length equals 15 residues. Trimming cost V 6 bases and J 1 base, with 14 bases left between them. The CDR3 loop is CASSSYVVGTDTQYF. As DNA, the CDR3 is TGTGCCAGCAGCTCTTACGTGGTTGGCACAGATACGCAGTATTTT. Variable domain in full (rest from reference TRBV28 and TRBJ2-3): DVKVTQSSRYLVKRTGEKVFLECVQDMDHENMFWYRQDPGLGLRLIYFSYDVKMKEKGDIPEGYSVSREKKERFSLILESASTNQTSMYLCASSSYVVGTDTQYFGPGTRLTVL.